The rows below give T cell receptor beta chains drawn from one sample of a study of STAT3 mutations in large granular lymphocyte leukemia. Profiled with immunoSEQ multiplex PCR; TCRdb holds only in-frame clones, not every one. The data show about 24,000 clones, 94% seen once. The source material was peripheral blood mononuclear cells. These receptors all come from a man aged 35-49 years with T-cell large granular lymphocyte leukemia. Some clones in this sample may be carry-over from other donors' samples. CDR3s include the opening cysteine and the closing phenylalanine or tryptophan. D genes are given only for firm matches. The size entry is marked missing in some rows and otherwise reads once, few, many or a size class.

cdr3_aa: CASSLTGGPDF
cdr3_nt: TGTGCCAGCTCCCTGACAGGGGGGCCAGACTTC
j_call: TRBJ2-7
d_call: TRBD1
v_call: TRBV6-1
clone_size: -

cdr3_aa: CASSTLAGGYNEQFF
cdr3_nt: TGTGCCAGCAGTACACTAGCGGGCGGCTACAATGAGCAGTTCTTC
j_call: TRBJ2-1
d_call: TRBD2
v_call: TRBV6-5
clone_size: -

cdr3_aa: CASSSRTGASYEQYF
cdr3_nt: TGTGCCAGCAGTTCACGGACAGGGGCCTCCTACGAGCAGTACTTC
j_call: TRBJ2-7
d_call: TRBD1
v_call: TRBV28
clone_size: -

cdr3_aa: CASSVGAGYEQYF
cdr3_nt: TGTGCCAGCAGCGTGGGGGCCGGATACGAGCAGTACTTC
j_call: TRBJ2-7
d_call: -
v_call: TRBV9
clone_size: few

cdr3_aa: CASSLEAVNTEAFF
cdr3_nt: TGTGCCAGCAGCTTAGAAGCGGTGAACACTGAAGCTTTCTTT
j_call: TRBJ1-1
d_call: -
v_call: TRBV7-6
clone_size: once

cdr3_aa: CASKRQEETQYF
cdr3_nt: TGTGCCAGCAAGAGACAGGAGGAGACCCAGTACTTC
j_call: TRBJ2-5
d_call: -
v_call: TRBV18
clone_size: -

cdr3_aa: CASSATGDTEAFF
cdr3_nt: TGCGCCAGCAGCGCGACAGGGGACACTGAAGCTTTCTTT
j_call: TRBJ1-1
d_call: TRBD1
v_call: TRBV5-1
clone_size: -

cdr3_aa: CASSGPNTGELFF
cdr3_nt: TGTGCCAGCAGTGGTCCCAACACCGGGGAGCTGTTTTTT
j_call: TRBJ2-2
d_call: -
v_call: TRBV28
clone_size: -

cdr3_aa: CASSAGPNSYEQYF
cdr3_nt: TGTGCCAGCAGCGCGGGACCGAACTCCTACGAGCAGTACTTC
j_call: TRBJ2-7
d_call: -
v_call: TRBV7-2
clone_size: -

cdr3_aa: CAISDGTEAFF
cdr3_nt: TGTGCCATCAGTGACGGGACTGAAGCTTTCTTT
j_call: TRBJ1-1
d_call: -
v_call: TRBV10-3
clone_size: -

cdr3_aa: CASSWGGRNTEAFF
cdr3_nt: TGTGCCAGCAGTTGGGGGGGCAGGAACACTGAAGCTTTCTTT
j_call: TRBJ1-1
d_call: -
v_call: TRBV27
clone_size: -

cdr3_aa: CASRRTVGAFF
cdr3_nt: TGTGCCAGCAGAAGGACGGTGGGGGCTTTCTTT
j_call: TRBJ1-1
d_call: -
v_call: TRBV7-9
clone_size: -

cdr3_aa: CASSGRDLGMDYGYTF
cdr3_nt: TGCGCCAGCAGCGGCCGGGACCTTGGAATGGACTATGGCTACACCTTC
j_call: TRBJ1-2
d_call: -
v_call: TRBV5-1
clone_size: -

cdr3_aa: CASSFKGVDNQPQHF
cdr3_nt: TGTGCCAGCAGCTTTAAAGGCGTAGACAATCAGCCCCAGCATTTT
j_call: TRBJ1-5
d_call: -
v_call: TRBV7-2
clone_size: -

cdr3_aa: CASSRAGDGISNQPQHF
cdr3_nt: TGTGCCAGCAGCCGCGCAGGAGACGGAATAAGCAATCAGCCCCAGCATTTT
j_call: TRBJ1-5
d_call: -
v_call: TRBV7-9
clone_size: -

cdr3_aa: CASSYRQDEETQYF
cdr3_nt: TGTGCCAGCAGCTATCGACAGGACGAAGAGACCCAGTACTTC
j_call: TRBJ2-5
d_call: -
v_call: TRBV7-9
clone_size: -

cdr3_aa: CASSYLQGVGTEAFF
cdr3_nt: TGTGCCAGCAGTTATTTACAGGGGGTGGGCACTGAAGCTTTCTTT
j_call: TRBJ1-1
d_call: TRBD1
v_call: TRBV6-6
clone_size: -

cdr3_aa: CASSQDITGTAGYTF
cdr3_nt: TGCGCCAGCAGCCAAGATATCACCGGGACAGCGGGTTACACCTTC
j_call: TRBJ1-2
d_call: TRBD1
v_call: TRBV4-1
clone_size: -

cdr3_aa: CASSSRTGAYEQYF
cdr3_nt: TGTGCCAGCAGTTCCAGGACAGGGGCCTACGAGCAGTACTTC
j_call: TRBJ2-7
d_call: TRBD1
v_call: TRBV27
clone_size: -

cdr3_aa: CASRTPGQSTDTQYF
cdr3_nt: TGTGCCAGCAGAACACCGGGACAGAGCACAGATACGCAGTATTTT
j_call: TRBJ2-3
d_call: TRBD1
v_call: TRBV2
clone_size: -

cdr3_aa: CASSLGSFISEQYF
cdr3_nt: TGCGCCAGCAGCCTGGGATCGTTTATAAGCGAGCAGTACTTC
j_call: TRBJ2-7
d_call: -
v_call: TRBV4-1
clone_size: -

cdr3_aa: CASSYTPHMNTEAFF
cdr3_nt: TGTGCCAGCAGCTACACCCCTCATATGAACACTGAAGCTTTCTTT
j_call: TRBJ1-1
d_call: -
v_call: TRBV6-5
clone_size: -

cdr3_aa: CATSFFRNTGELFF
cdr3_nt: TGTGCCACCAGTTTTTTCAGAAACACCGGGGAGCTGTTTTTT
j_call: TRBJ2-2
d_call: -
v_call: TRBV15
clone_size: once

cdr3_aa: CASSVAGLNTEAFF
cdr3_nt: TGTGCCAGCAGCGTCGCGGGGTTGAACACTGAAGCTTTCTTT
j_call: TRBJ1-1
d_call: -
v_call: TRBV5-5
clone_size: -

cdr3_aa: CAWRGGQGRTYEQYF
cdr3_nt: TGTGCCTGGAGGGGGGGACAGGGCCGGACCTACGAGCAGTACTTC
j_call: TRBJ2-7
d_call: TRBD1
v_call: TRBV30
clone_size: -

cdr3_aa: CASTSAAGSYEQYF
cdr3_nt: TGTGCCAGCACCTCGGCGGCAGGTTCCTACGAGCAGTACTTC
j_call: TRBJ2-7
d_call: -
v_call: TRBV7-9
clone_size: -

cdr3_aa: CASSHRDRASEAFF
cdr3_nt: TGTGCCAGCAGCCACCGGGACAGGGCCTCTGAAGCTTTCTTT
j_call: TRBJ1-1
d_call: TRBD1
v_call: TRBV6-5
clone_size: -

cdr3_aa: CASSSGLAGAGRTQYF
cdr3_nt: TGTGCCAGCAGCTCCGGACTAGCGGGGGCCGGTAGGACCCAGTACTTC
j_call: TRBJ2-5
d_call: TRBD2
v_call: TRBV7-9
clone_size: -